These T cell receptor beta chains were read from a single sample in a study of PD-L1 blockade in urothelial cancer. Libraries were prepared by immunoSEQ multiplex PCR; TCRdb keeps only in-frame clonotypes and omits some of them. The sample contains roughly 40,000 clones, about 88% of which appear only once. The specimen comprised PBMCs, sampled around atezolizumab (anti-PD-L1) treatment. The receptor source for this set is a donor at least 40 years old with urothelial cancer. Both conserved end residues are part of each CDR3. The D gene is left open where the match is weak. Only some rows state a clone size, as once, few, many or a class for expanded clones.

j_call | d_call | v_call | clone_size | cdr3_nt | cdr3_aa
TRBJ2-5 | NA | TRBV7-2 | NA | TGTGCCAGCAGCTTATCTCCCGGGGACCAGTACTTC | CASSLSPGDQYF
TRBJ1-2 | TRBD1 | TRBV7-2 | NA | TGTGCCAGCAGCTTAGCCGGACAGGGGGCGGACTATGGCTACACCTTC | CASSLAGQGADYGYTF
TRBJ2-1 | TRBD2 | TRBV19 | few | TGTGCCACCTCGGGACTAGCGGGAGGGCGGAATGAGCAGTTCTTC | CATSGLAGGRNEQFF
TRBJ1-1 | NA | TRBV7-9 | NA | TGTGCCAGCAGCTTTAACCAGGGGAACACTGAAGCTTTCTTT | CASSFNQGNTEAFF
TRBJ1-2 | TRBD1 | TRBV27 | NA | TGTGCCAGCCGGACAGGGTGGGGCAGTAACTATGGCTACACCTTC | CASRTGWGSNYGYTF
TRBJ2-2 | NA | TRBV28 | NA | TGTGCCAGCAGCCCGCCCCCCCGCGCGAACACCGGGGAGCTGTTTTTT | CASSPPPRANTGELFF
TRBJ2-7 | NA | TRBV7-9 | NA | TGTGCCAGCAGCTTAGGGGCATACGAGCAGTACTTC | CASSLGAYEQYF
TRBJ1-4 | NA | TRBV5-4 | NA | TGTGCCAGCAGCTTGGCTGGGGGCGCGGGTGAAAAACTGTTTTTT | CASSLAGGAGEKLFF
TRBJ1-4 | TRBD1 | TRBV6-5 | NA | TGTGCCAGCAGTTACTCCAGGGGGGTGAGAGAAAAACTGTTTTTT | CASSYSRGVREKLFF
TRBJ2-3 | NA | TRBV7-2 | once | TGTGCCAGCAGCTTAGCGCGGGCTAATACGCAGTATTTT | CASSLARANTQYF
TRBJ2-7 | TRBD2 | TRBV7-9 | NA | TGTGCCAGCAGCCGAGGGGTAGCGGGAGGGAGTATCTACGAGCAGTACTTC | CASSRGVAGGSIYEQYF